This T cell receptor beta chain stems from a study of blood T cell repertoires in COVID-19. Overall study context: Sources were T cells, B-cell-depleted T cells, or PBMCs; the material itself was cDNA or gDNA.

CDR1 and CDR2 from the germline V gene are LNHDA and SQIVND (reference sequence). J was trimmed by 4 bases and V by 3 bases; bases with no gene match: 3. The CDR3 totals 14 residues. Measured with immunoSEQ multiplex PCR; TCRdb has only the in-frame clones, and not every one. The sample records fewer than 90,000 clones, about 96% being singletons. The sample comprised peripheral blood. The clonotype comes from a human donor with active COVID-19. The donor label of this sample is uncertain. The chain links TRBV19 to TRBJ1-5; 7 bases map to TRBD1. CDR3 sequence (DNA): TGTGCCAGTAGTATCGGGACAGCTAATCAGCCCCAGCATTTT. It codes for CASSIGTANQPQHF.